This record covers a single T cell receptor beta chain. Its antigen is not yet known. Libraries were made using the immunoSEQ multiplex PCR assay. A mixture of 60 forward primers for TCR Vbeta segments and 13 reverse primers for TCR Jbeta segments was used in the multiplex PCR. A multiplex PCR assay on genomic DNA amplified the CDR3 region of rearranged TCR beta genes. The amplified TCR beta libraries were sequenced on the Illumina HiSeq System as 87-base-pair reads. The source study handled its data this way. A later analysis tallied tens of millions of unique TCR beta chains across the approximately 670 repertoires, and about 12 million of those chains were shared by two or more donors. Raw reads were error-corrected and collapsed into unique sequences by a nearest-neighbor algorithm in which closely related sequences were merged to remove PCR and sequencing errors. V, D and J gene segments were assigned by aligning CDR3 sequences to IMGT reference sequences. Each retained sequence needed at least a six-nucleotide match to both a V gene segment and a J gene segment. Rearrangements were called productive when the CDR3 lacked stop codons and stayed in frame with V and J; all others were non-productive. CDR3 was defined according to IMGT convention as the region running from the second conserved V-encoded cysteine to the conserved J-encoded phenylalanine. In an earlier analysis of more than 550 of the donors, sequences lacking an unambiguous match to a single V gene segment were excluded. In an earlier analysis of a few hundred of the donors, V segments were called functional above 56.7% productive rearrangements and were called segregating when the between-donor standard deviation exceeded 5%. To diagnose cytomegalovirus status from the catalog of TCR beta chain sequences, a statistical classification framework was built. A later analysis assigned V and J genes by comparing TCR nucleotide sequences with IMGT/GENE-DB human TR gene sequences. Using the TCRdist pipeline, a later analysis assigned CDR3 sequences along with most-parsimonious VDJ recombination scenarios. In a later analysis, each TCR beta chain was defined by its CDR3 amino acid sequence together with its V-gene family, and reads lacking a unique V-gene family were excluded. As a way to deal with suspected cross-contamination and a sequencing artifact, a later analysis dropped 450 to 600 nucleotide sequences that were highly shared and had low generation probability. In a later analysis, a clonal expansion index for each public chain was calculated from normalized within-repertoire ranks of inferred template counts. In a later analysis, generation probabilities were computed with a VDJ recombination model fitted to out-of-frame rearrangements, and the resulting probabilities were checked against IGoR. A later analysis scored TCR-TCR, TCR-HLA and TCR-CMV co-occurrence with hypergeometric tests, applying a repertoire-size bias correction to TCR pairs. A later analysis estimated false discovery rates by permuting HLA or CMV assignments 20 times. In a later analysis, co-occurring TCRs were grouped using DBSCAN, and TCRdist sequence similarity was added for clustering within HLA-allele-positive subsets. Co-occurrence clustering excluded repertoires with fewer than 30,000 or more than 120,000 public chains, plus five with anomalous nucleotide sharing. TCRdb obtained this table from immuneACCESS and retained in-frame rearrangements with V and J assigned. These tables miss some clones; where compared with another copy, unresolved V genes account for less than half of the shortfall, and the remainder is unexplained. D and trimming come from the DNA, and the V and J calls and clone size come from that table. The sample table gives some 84,000 clones. Clones ranked in the top ten supply more than 0.45% of the sample.

The sample comes from a study of cytomegalovirus exposure and HLA in healthy donors (dated by TCRdb to 2016 to 2017). Describing the broader study: An earlier analysis of several hundred of the donors reported about 280 Gb of sequence data and 95 million to 140 million unique TCR beta sequences obtained from about 180 million T cells. Among 350 to 400 genotyped donors of the cohort, an average of approximately 230,000 unique TCR beta nucleotide sequences were sequenced per donor, about a sixth of them non-productive. To predict cytomegalovirus infection status, the study brought together high-throughput TCR immunosequencing, statistical association of individual TCRs with disease status, and machine learning. To study patterns of TCR occurrence, a later analysis re-analyzed previously published TCR beta repertoires from 650 to 750 donors and added high-resolution HLA genotyping. The study aimed to test whether cataloging public T cell receptors could reveal signatures of past pathogen exposure. An early release that covered fewer than 800 HLA-typed donors contained around 300 gigabases of sequencing data and 65 million to 100 million unique TCR sequences. Because of strong linkage in the cohort, roughly five DR-DQ haplotypes were treated as single units for association and clustering. Typing coverage differed by locus: A, B, C, DRB1 and DQB1 were typed in about 620-640 donors, DQA1 in 522, DPA1 in approximately 600, and DPB1 in 450 to 490. Along with the approximately 650-subject first cohort, a separate validation cohort of over a hundred different subjects was used. Using immunosequencing, the study profiled T cell repertoires from around 680 subjects and related those repertoires to cytomegalovirus serostatus. HLA typing included class I and class II loci at four-digit resolution. A later genetic analysis used genome-wide SNP genotypes for about 55% of the 666 donors, treating that subset as a discovery cohort. In the later analysis, no new phenotypic data were used to find candidate immune exposures; instead, reliance was placed on TCR beta sequences and their occurrence across donors. Every repertoire in the discovery cohort had been generated on one and the same sequencing platform. Alongside the repertoire data, information on donor age, sex, ethnicity and CMV serostatus was compiled. Among the roughly 400 genotyped donors, about 83% belonged to the genetic ancestry cluster associated with self-reported Caucasian donors. To decide whether each TCR beta V gene segment behaved as functional or pseudogenic, an earlier analysis of 587 of the donors relied on high-throughput TCR beta sequencing.

Findings and caveats that apply to the study as a whole: According to the authors, the approach could potentially be generalized to other disease states and immunological phenotypes. Most TCR sequences were seen in very few donors, while some public TCRs were found in many individuals. Compared with equally common non-associated chains, HLA-associated TCR beta chains in a later analysis were more clonally expanded and had lower generation probabilities. Because some donors lacked HLA typing at each locus, the association tests relied only on the typed subset. A later analysis reported that several top co-occurrence clusters appeared linked to parvovirus B19, influenza, CMV and Epstein-Barr virus. V-gene and J-gene trimming of TCR beta chains was associated with a missense DCLRE1C variant in a later genetic analysis, and the association was replicated in an independent cohort. The 87-base-pair reads could not distinguish some IMGT-functional V segments, including TRBV6-2 and TRBV6-3, so those segments were excluded. Because counts were too low, roughly 17 rarely observed V segments, including chromosome 9 orphons, were left out of the earlier analysis of some 640 of the donors. A cluster of highly shared sequence variants was judged likely to represent a technical artifact of the sequencing pipeline. The presence/absence analyses assumed that sequencing depth was roughly uniform across donors, and that assumption may not be true. A later genetic analysis reported fewer N-insertions in productive TCRs among donors in an Asian-associated ancestry cluster than the roughly 700-donor mean. A further reported finding was that TCR beta sequences accurately predicted the HLA-A and HLA-B alleles for most subjects in the first cohort. Assigning TCR associations to individual alleles was difficult when HLA alleles, especially DR and DQ, strongly co-occurred. In vitro tests confirmed that a few of the cytomegalovirus-associated TCR beta chains recognize cytomegalovirus antigens. Most CMV-associated TCR beta chains appeared to be HLA-restricted in a later analysis, and the HLA associations seemed to be driven largely by CMV exposure. Broadly in line with IMGT annotations, most TCR beta V segments showed up in productive rearrangements about 87% or about 30% of the time in an earlier analysis of about 500 of the donors. CMV serostatus was the only immune exposure information available for the cohort. In a later analysis, around 17,000 TCR beta sequences were associated with specific HLA alleles at a false discovery rate of 0.05. A later analysis found that TCR association rates varied across HLA loci, with DRB1 alleles showing the most associated TCRs and HLA-C alleles the fewest. The study gave a list of about 150 TCR beta chains associated with cytomegalovirus. This cohort had only TCR beta chains sequenced, and the lack of alpha or paired-chain data limited which features could be detected. Linkage disequilibrium might explain the correlated functional status among segregating V segments, but an unknown experimental factor could not be ruled out. The classifier was reported to diagnose cytomegalovirus status with high specificity and sensitivity in both the original and validation cohorts.

The cohort was made up of 666 healthy bone marrow donors. At the time of sampling, all cohort members were nominally healthy, though unrecorded immune exposures were likely present. The donor was CMV seronegative and was included in the group of a few hundred seronegative cohort members. Every donor gave a peripheral blood sample, and the peripheral blood mononuclear cells from that sample were used for TCR beta sequencing. The Qiagen DNeasy Blood Extraction Kit was used to extract genomic DNA from the blood cell samples. The CDR3, from cysteine to phenylalanine, totals 13 residues. Of all the DNA, just the CDR3 is kept, 39 bases in frame from base 1. V is clipped by 5 bases and J by 4 bases, and the sequence between their germline boundaries is 12 bases long. From a lookup of the germline V gene, CDR1 and CDR2 are SQVTM and ANQGSEA.

Material: PBMCs. The chain is encoded by TRBV29-1 joined to TRBJ1-3; the D gene remains uncertain. This sequence originates from a man aged 50-59 years in good health and CMV-seronegative. The CDR3: CSVSRVGGNTIYF. The DNA sequence reads TGCAGCGTTTCTCGGGTAGGAGGAAACACCATATATTTT. With all but the CDR3 taken from the reference TRBV29-1 and TRBJ1-3 genes, the full variable domain is: SAVISQKPSRDICQRGTSLTIQCQVDSQVTMMFWYRQQPGQSLTLIATANQGSEATYESGFVIDKFPISRPNLTFSTLTVSNMSPEDSSIYLCSVSRVGGNTIYFGEGSWLTVV.